The 3 T cell receptor beta chains listed next were all sequenced from one sample in a study of OX40 agonist ivuxolimab in advanced cancers. Preparation of the library involved the immunoSEQ multiplex PCR assay. TCRdb retrieved this table from immuneACCESS and kept in-frame rearrangements only. Not all clones are present; in checked studies, unresolved V genes account for under half, and no reason is known for the remainder. The sample yields 65,000 to 90,000 clones; 92% were counted once. The ten largest clonotypes hold 8.5% to 10% of the sample. The input for sequencing was CD4+ or CD8+ T cells sorted from blood, taken in a trial of the OX40 agonist ivuxolimab. The receptor source for this set is an adult with an advanced solid tumor such as melanoma, head and neck, liver or kidney cancer.

The chain combines TRBV2 with TRBJ2-1; 8 nucleotides agree with TRBD2. Germline V gene sequence: CDR1 SNHLY, CDR2 FYNNEI. The J segment lost 3 bases and the V segment lost 7 bases, leaving 8 bases of the junction unmatched. The CDR3 has 15 residues. The CDR3 loop is CASNGAGGFYNEQFF. CDR3 DNA: TGTGCCAGCAACGGGGCGGGGGGCTTCTACAATGAGCAGTTCTTC. The variable domain in full, with the rest retrieved from reference TRBV2 and TRBJ2-1, is EPEVTQTPSHQVTQMGQEVILRCVPISNHLYFYWYRQILGQKVEFLVSFYNNEISEKSEIFDDQFSVERPDGSNFTLKIRSTKLEDSAMYFCASNGAGGFYNEQFFGPGTRLTVL.

The V call is TRBV5-4, the J call TRBJ2-5; 9 bases match TRBD2. The J segment lost 5 bases and the V segment lost 2 bases, leaving 10 bases of the junction unmatched. The CDR3 totals 16 residues. Germline V lookup: CDR1 SGHNT, CDR2 YYREEE (reference sequence). This CDR3 reads CASSFPERGAQETQYF. CDR3 DNA: TGTGCCAGCAGCTTCCCTGAGCGGGGGGCCCAGGAGACCCAGTACTTC.

The chain's CDR3 is CASRRGLYNEQFF. In DNA form, the CDR3 reads TGTGCCAGCAGGAGGGGCCTATACAATGAGCAGTTCTTC. This chain uses TRBV2 with TRBJ2-1, with D perhaps given as TRBD1 or TRBD2 (5 bases each). Germline V CDR1 and CDR2: SNHLY, FYNNEI. The CDR3 extends over 13 amino acids. V was cut by 6 bases and J by 4 bases, with 10 bases left in between. The full variable domain, in which reference TRBV2 and TRBJ2-1 provide the parts outside the CDR3, is EPEVTQTPSHQVTQMGQEVILRCVPISNHLYFYWYRQILGQKVEFLVSFYNNEISEKSEIFDDQFSVERPDGSNFTLKIRSTKLEDSAMYFCASRRGLYNEQFFGPGTRLTVL.